Listed here are 17 T cell receptor beta chains from one sample, sequenced in a study of cytomegalovirus exposure and HLA in healthy donors. Some clones are missing from TCRdb's copy, which holds only in-frame ones; the method was immunoSEQ multiplex PCR. The data show roughly 150,000 clones, with around 80% seen just once and roughly 27% held by the top ten. The sample taken for sequencing was PBMCs. The origin of the receptors is a man aged 25-45 years in good health and CMV-seropositive.

The rearrangement links TRBV4-2 to TRBJ2-5; 12 bases are shared with TRBD2. Germline trimming cut 1 base from V and 4 bases from J; bases unmatched to any gene: 10. The CDR3 sequence is 18 residues long. CDR1 and CDR2 from the germline V gene are LGHNA and YNFKEQ. The CDR3 spells CASSQVTSGGRRGETQYF. In DNA form, the CDR3 reads TGTGCCAGCAGCCAAGTGACTAGCGGGGGACGAAGAGGAGAGACCCAGTACTTC.

The V gene is TRBV11-3, the J gene TRBJ2-7; the match to TRBD2 covers 8 bases. Germline V gene sequence: CDR1 SGHNT, CDR2 YENEEA. V lost 1 base, J lost 6 bases, and 8 bases stayed unmatched. The CDR3 consists of 15 residues. The CDR3 bases are TGTGCCAGCAGCTTAGGCCCGGGAGGGCCCCGCGAGCAGTACTTC. It yields the protein CASSLGPGGPREQYF.

The chain has TRBV5-6 and TRBJ2-3; TRBD1 agrees at 7 bases. The V and J ends lost 2 bases and 3 bases, in that order; junction bases with no gene match: 0. The CDR3 totals 13 residues. Germline lookup yields CDR1 SGHDT and CDR2 YYEEEE. CDR3 sequence reads: CASSLQGTDTQYF. Here the CDR3 DNA reads TGTGCCAGCAGCTTACAGGGGACAGATACGCAGTATTTT.

V and J are TRBV29-1 and TRBJ2-7; D is uncertain. The germline V gene has CDR1 SQVTM and CDR2 ANQGSEA. V lost 4 bases and J 3 bases, leaving 7 bases between the germline ends. This CDR3 is 11 amino acids long. The CDR3 protein is CSVGTYYEQYF. The CDR3 DNA is TGCAGCGTTGGCACCTACTACGAGCAGTACTTC.

The chain carries TRBV7-7 and TRBJ2-3; a possible D gene is TRBD2 (7 bases). The CDR3 is made up of 15 amino acids. Trimming cost V 5 bases and J 5 bases, with 17 bases left between them. The germline V gene has CDR1 SSHAT and CDR2 FNYEAQ (reference sequence). CDR3: CASSQTGGGGDTQYF. The CDR3 DNA sequence: TGTGCCAGCAGCCAGACGGGGGGAGGGGGAGATACGCAGTATTTT.

This chain joins TRBV19 and TRBJ2-1; 15 bases are shared with TRBD2. V trimming: 5 bases; J trimming: 4 bases; junction bases outside the gene matches: 3. Per the germline V gene, CDR1 is LNHDA and CDR2 is SQIVND (reference sequence). The CDR3 extends over 16 amino acids. CDR3 coding DNA: TGTGCCAGTAGTCCGGGACTAGCGGGGGGTTACAATGAGCAGTTCTTC. Residues: CASSPGLAGGYNEQFF.

CDR3 loop: CASSTQGYSGNTIYF. The CDR3 DNA is TGTGCCAGTAGTACTCAGGGGTACTCTGGAAACACCATATATTTT. The chain has TRBV19 and TRBJ1-3; weak D call: TRBD1 (6 bases). This CDR3 has 15 amino acids. The ends were cut back, 4 bases at V and 0 bases at J, with 10 bases in the middle. CDR1 is LNHDA, CDR2 SQIVND, per germline (reference sequence).

This clone turned up a few times. The CDR3 DNA is TGCAGCGTGGGAGGGGCCAGCGACTCCTACAATGAGCAGTTCTTC. This sequence encodes CSVGGASDSYNEQFF. This chain uses TRBV29-1 with TRBJ2-1; the match to TRBD2 covers 7 bases. Germline V gene data show CDR1 as SQVTM and CDR2 as ANQGSEA. CDR3 length: 15 amino acids. J gave up 0 bases and V 6 bases, and 8 bases lay outside the gene matches.

The chain couples TRBV27 to TRBJ2-3; a possible D gene is TRBD1 (7 bases). CDR3 size: 14 residues. Looked up from germline, CDR1 is MNHEY and CDR2 is SMNVEV (reference sequence). Trimming pared 7 bases from V and 5 bases from J, leaving 16 bases between. The CDR3 loop reads CASNLRQGGDTQYF. In nucleotides, the CDR3 is TGTGCCAGCAACCTCAGACAGGGAGGAGATACGCAGTATTTT.

V usage is TRBV5-4 and J usage is TRBJ2-2; D is possibly TRBD2 (6 bases). V was shortened by 5 bases and J by 2 bases, with 10 bases between the two germline ends. The CDR3 sequence is 14 residues long. Germline loops: CDR1 SGHNT, CDR2 YYREEE (reference sequence). The CDR3 region has the DNA TGTGCCAGCAGTCAAACTAGCAACACCGGGGAGCTGTTTTTT. Protein sequence: CASSQTSNTGELFF.

This chain connects TRBV7-2 to TRBJ1-5; TRBD1 might be the D (6 bases). This CDR3 spans 14 amino acids. Deletions cut 5 bases from V and 4 bases from J, with 12 bases between. Germline CDR1 SGHTA, CDR2 FQGNSA. The DNA of the CDR3 is TGTGCCAGCAGCCCCGACAGGATAAATCAGCCCCAGCATTTT. Protein sequence: CASSPDRINQPQHF.

This clone was counted only a few times. The chain combines TRBV29-1 with TRBJ1-1; a possible D gene is TRBD1 (5 bases). The V and J ends lost 4 bases and 4 bases respectively, with 10 bases between them. Germline-derived CDR1 and CDR2 are SQVTM and ANQGSEA. The CDR3 has 12 residues. Here the CDR3 reads CSVGQPGTEAFF. CDR3 bases: TGCAGCGTTGGACAGCCGGGCACTGAAGCTTTCTTT.

The chain has TRBV6-5 and TRBJ2-7; 9 nucleotides match TRBD2. This CDR3 spans 14 amino acids. V gave up 8 bases and J gave up 7 bases; unmatched junction bases: 12. Germline lookup yields CDR1 MNHEY and CDR2 SVGAGI. The CDR3 DNA reads as TGTGCCAGCTGGCGGGGGGGGCAAGCGGAGGAGCAGTACTTC. It encodes CASWRGGQAEEQYF.

There are a few counts of this clone. This chain joins TRBV19 and TRBJ1-2; maybe TRBD1 (6 bases). The CDR3 is made up of 14 amino acids. V was shortened by 0 bases and J by 6 bases, with 11 bases between the two germline ends. CDR1 LNHDA and CDR2 SQIVND come from the germline V gene (reference sequence). The CDR3 here is CASSIDPNRDGYTF. CDR3 nucleotide sequence: TGTGCCAGTAGTATAGATCCCAACAGGGATGGCTACACCTTC.

This clone was seen once. CDR3 bases: TGTGCCAGCAGGCGTACGTGGGAGCTGTTTTTT. Its translation: CASRRTWELFF. V is TRBV7-8 and J is TRBJ2-2; D unresolved. Germline CDR1 is SGHVS and CDR2 is FQNEAQ. Trimming shortened V by 6 bases and J by 9 bases, and 8 bases separated the two germline ends. The CDR3 contains 11 residues.

The CDR3 region has the DNA TGCGCCAGCAGTGAGTCGACAGGCGGCTACACCTTC. Translating it yields CASSESTGGYTF. V is TRBV10-2 and J is TRBJ1-2; maybe TRBD1 (6 bases). This CDR3 has 12 amino acids. Germline V CDR1 and CDR2: WSHSY, SAAADI. With 0 bases removed from V and 8 bases from J, the gap between germline ends came to 7 bases.

The chain has TRBV6-1 and TRBJ1-3; 7 bases fit TRBD1. The CDR3 length is 15 residues. Germline V gene lookup returns CDR1 MNHNS and CDR2 SASEGT. V was clipped by 4 bases and J by 2 bases; unmatched bases: 5. The DNA of the CDR3 is TGTGCCAGCAGTGCCAGGGGGTTTGCTGGAAACACCATATATTTT. It specifies CASSARGFAGNTIYF.